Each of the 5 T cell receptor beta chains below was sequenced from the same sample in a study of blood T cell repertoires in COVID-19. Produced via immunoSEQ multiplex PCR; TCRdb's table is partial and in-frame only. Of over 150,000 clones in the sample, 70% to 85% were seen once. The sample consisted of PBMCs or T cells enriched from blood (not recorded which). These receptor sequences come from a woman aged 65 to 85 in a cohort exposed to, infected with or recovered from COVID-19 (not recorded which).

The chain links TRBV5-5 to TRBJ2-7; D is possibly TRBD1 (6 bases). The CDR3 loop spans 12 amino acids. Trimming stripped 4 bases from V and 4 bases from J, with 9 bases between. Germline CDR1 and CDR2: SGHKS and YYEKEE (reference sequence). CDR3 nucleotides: TGTGCCAGCAGCGTGGACAGATACGAGCAGTACTTC. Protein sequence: CASSVDRYEQYF.

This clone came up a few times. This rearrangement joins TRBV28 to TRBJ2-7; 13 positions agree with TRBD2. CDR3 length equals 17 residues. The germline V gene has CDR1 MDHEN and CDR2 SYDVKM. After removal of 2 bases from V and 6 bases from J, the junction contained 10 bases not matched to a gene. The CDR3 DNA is TGTGCCAGCAGTTTACCGGCCGGACTAGCGGGAGTTAGCGAGCAGTACTTC. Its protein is CASSLPAGLAGVSEQYF.

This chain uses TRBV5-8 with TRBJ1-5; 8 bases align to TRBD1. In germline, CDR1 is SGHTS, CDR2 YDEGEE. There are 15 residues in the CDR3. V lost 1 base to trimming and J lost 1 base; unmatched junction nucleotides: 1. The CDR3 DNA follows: TGTGCCAGCAGCTTGCAGGGGGCGAGCAATCAGCCCCAGCATTTT. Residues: CASSLQGASNQPQHF. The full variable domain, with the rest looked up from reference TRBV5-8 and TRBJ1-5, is EAGVTQSPTHLIKTRGQQATLRCSPISGHTSVYWYQQALGLGLQFLLWYDEGEERNRGNFPPRFSGRQFPNYSSELNVNALELEDSALYLCASSLQGASNQPQHFGDGTRLSIL.

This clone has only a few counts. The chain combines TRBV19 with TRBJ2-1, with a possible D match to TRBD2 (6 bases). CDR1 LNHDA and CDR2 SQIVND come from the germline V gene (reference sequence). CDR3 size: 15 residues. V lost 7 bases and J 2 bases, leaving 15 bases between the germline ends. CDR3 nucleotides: TGTGCCAGTAAGACGGGCGGGGAGGCCTACAATGAGCAGTTCTTC. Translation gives CASKTGGEAYNEQFF.

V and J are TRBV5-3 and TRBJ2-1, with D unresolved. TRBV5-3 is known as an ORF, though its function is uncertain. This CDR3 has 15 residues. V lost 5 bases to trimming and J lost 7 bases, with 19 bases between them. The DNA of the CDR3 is TGTGCCAGAAGACAAAATGTCCGGAGTACGAATGAGCAGTTCTTC. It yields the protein CARRQNVRSTNEQFF.